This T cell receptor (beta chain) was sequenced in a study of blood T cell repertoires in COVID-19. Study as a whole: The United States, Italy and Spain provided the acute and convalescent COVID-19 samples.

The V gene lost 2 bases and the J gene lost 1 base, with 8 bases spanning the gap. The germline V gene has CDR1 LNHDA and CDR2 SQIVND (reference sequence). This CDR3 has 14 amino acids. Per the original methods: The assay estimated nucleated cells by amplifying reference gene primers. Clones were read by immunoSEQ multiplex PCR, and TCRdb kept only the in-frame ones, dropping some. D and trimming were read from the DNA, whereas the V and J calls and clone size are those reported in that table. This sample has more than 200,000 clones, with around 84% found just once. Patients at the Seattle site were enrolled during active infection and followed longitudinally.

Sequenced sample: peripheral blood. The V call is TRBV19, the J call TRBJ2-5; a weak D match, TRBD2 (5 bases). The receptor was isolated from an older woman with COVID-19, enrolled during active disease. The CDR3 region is CASSIRGPQETQYF. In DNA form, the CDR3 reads TGTGCCAGTAGTATACGAGGGCCCCAAGAGACCCAGTACTTC.